Listed here is a single TCR beta chain. CDR1 is SGHRS and CDR2 is YFSETQ in the germline V gene. V was cut by 1 base and J by 0 bases, with 11 bases left in between. The CDR3 length is 16 residues. The use of a sample-barcoded 5' primer and a J-beta primer mix characterized a second PCR of roughly 7 to 11 cycles. TCRdb called the 5' RACE reads again in MiXCR, with one record for every CDR3 protein. Altogether fewer than 800,000 distinct CDR3 sequences are present, 20% to 25% being singletons, with the ten largest covering approximately 3.6%. This entry is derived from a study of blood T cells in healthy people across ages.

The chain is built from TRBV5-1 and TRBJ2-1; perhaps D is TRBD1 or TRBD2 (5 bases each). The sample was blood. The receptor's source is a man aged 65 to 79 in good health. The CDR3 bases are TGCGCCAGCAGCTTGCTCGGGGCCAGCTCCTACAATGAGCAGTTCTTC. This sequence encodes CASSLLGASSYNEQFF.